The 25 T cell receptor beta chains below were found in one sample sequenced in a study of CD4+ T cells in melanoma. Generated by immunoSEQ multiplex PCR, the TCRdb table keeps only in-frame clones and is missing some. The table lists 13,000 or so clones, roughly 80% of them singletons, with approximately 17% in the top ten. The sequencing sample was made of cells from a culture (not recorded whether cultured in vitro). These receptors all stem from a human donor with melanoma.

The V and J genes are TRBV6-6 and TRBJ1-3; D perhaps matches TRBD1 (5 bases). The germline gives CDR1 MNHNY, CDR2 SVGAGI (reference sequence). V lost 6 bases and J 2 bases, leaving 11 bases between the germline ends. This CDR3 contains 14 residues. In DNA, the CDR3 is TGTGCCAGCAGGGCCGGGACCACTGGAAACACCATATATTTT. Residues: CASRAGTTGNTIYF.

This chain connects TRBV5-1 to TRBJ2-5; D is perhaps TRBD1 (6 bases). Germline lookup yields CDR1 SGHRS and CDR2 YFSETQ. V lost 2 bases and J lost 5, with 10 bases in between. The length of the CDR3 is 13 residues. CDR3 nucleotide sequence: TGCGCCAGCAGCTTACAGGGCTTGGAGACCCAGTACTTC. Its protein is CASSLQGLETQYF.

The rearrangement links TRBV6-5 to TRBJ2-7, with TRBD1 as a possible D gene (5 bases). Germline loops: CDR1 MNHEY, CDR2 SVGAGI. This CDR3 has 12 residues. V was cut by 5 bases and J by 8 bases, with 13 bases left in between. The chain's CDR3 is CASSVDTGQQYF. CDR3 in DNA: TGTGCCAGCAGTGTGGACACCGGACAGCAGTACTTC.

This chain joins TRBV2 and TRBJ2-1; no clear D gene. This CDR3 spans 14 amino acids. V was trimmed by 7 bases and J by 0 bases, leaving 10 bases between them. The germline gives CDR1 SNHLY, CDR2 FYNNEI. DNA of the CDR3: TGTGCCAGCATGAGATCCAGCTCCTACAATGAGCAGTTCTTC. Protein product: CASMRSSSYNEQFF.

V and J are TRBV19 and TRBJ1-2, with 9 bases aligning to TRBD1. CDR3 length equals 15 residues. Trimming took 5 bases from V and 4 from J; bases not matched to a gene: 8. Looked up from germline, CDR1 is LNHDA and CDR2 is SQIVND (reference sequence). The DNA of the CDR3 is TGTGCCAGTAGTGCCTGGACAGGGGTAGCCTATGGCTACACCTTC. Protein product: CASSAWTGVAYGYTF.

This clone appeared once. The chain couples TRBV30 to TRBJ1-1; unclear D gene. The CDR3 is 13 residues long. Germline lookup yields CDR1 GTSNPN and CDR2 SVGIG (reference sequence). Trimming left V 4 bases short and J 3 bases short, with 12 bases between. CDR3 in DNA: TGTGCCTGGACGATGTGGTTGTACACTGAAGCTTTCTTT. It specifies CAWTMWLYTEAFF. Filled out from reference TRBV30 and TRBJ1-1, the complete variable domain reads SQTIHQWPATLVQPVGSPLSLECTVEGTSNPNLYWYRQAAGRGLQLLFYSVGIGQISSEVPQNLSASRPQDRQFILSSKKLLLSDSGFYLCAWTMWLYTEAFFGQGTRLTVV.

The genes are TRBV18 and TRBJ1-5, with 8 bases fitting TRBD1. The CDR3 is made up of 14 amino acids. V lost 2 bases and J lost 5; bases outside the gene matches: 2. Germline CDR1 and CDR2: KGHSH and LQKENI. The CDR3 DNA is TGTGCCAGCTCACCAAACAGGGGGGATCAGCCCCAGCATTTT. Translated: CASSPNRGDQPQHF.

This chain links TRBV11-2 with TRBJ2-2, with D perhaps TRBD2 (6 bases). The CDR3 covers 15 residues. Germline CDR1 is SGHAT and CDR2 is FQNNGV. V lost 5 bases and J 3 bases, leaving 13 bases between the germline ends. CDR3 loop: CASSEGTYYTGELFF. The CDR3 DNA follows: TGTGCCAGCAGCGAAGGGACTTATTACACCGGGGAGCTGTTTTTT.

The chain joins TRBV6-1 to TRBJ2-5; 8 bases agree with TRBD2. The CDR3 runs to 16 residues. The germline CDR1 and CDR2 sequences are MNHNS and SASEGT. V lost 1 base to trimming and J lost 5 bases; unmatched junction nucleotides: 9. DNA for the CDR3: TGTGCCAGCAGTGAAGGCTATCGGGGGGGTTGGGAGACCCAGTACTTC. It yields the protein CASSEGYRGGWETQYF.

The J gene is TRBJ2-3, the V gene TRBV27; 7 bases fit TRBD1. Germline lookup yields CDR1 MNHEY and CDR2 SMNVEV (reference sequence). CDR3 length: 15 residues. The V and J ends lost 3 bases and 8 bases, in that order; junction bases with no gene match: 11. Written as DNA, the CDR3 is TGTGCCAGCAGTTTCCTTGACAGGGCACAGGGTACGCAGTATTTT. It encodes CASSFLDRAQGTQYF.

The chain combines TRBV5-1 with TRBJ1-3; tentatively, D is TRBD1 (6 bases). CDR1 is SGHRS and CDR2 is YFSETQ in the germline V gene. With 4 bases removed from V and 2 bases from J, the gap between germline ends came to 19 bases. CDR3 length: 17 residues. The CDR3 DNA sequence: TGCGCCAGCAGCAAATCGTCAGGGGCTTTAGCTGGAAACACCATATATTTT. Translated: CASSKSSGALAGNTIYF.

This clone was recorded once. CDR3 sequence: CASNPRGGEIGNTIYF. The CDR3 coding sequence is TGTGCCAGCAACCCAAGAGGGGGAGAAATTGGAAACACCATATATTTT. The chain employs TRBV7-2 and TRBJ1-3, with D possibly matching TRBD1 (6 bases). Trimming shortened V by 7 bases and J by 3 bases, and 19 bases separated the two germline ends. The CDR3 spans 16 residues. The germline gives CDR1 SGHTA, CDR2 FQGNSA. The whole variable domain, remainder taken from reference TRBV7-2 and TRBJ1-3, is GAGVSQSPSNKVTEKGKDVELRCDPISGHTALYWYRQSLGQGLEFLIYFQGNSAPDKSGLPSDRFSAERTGGSVSTLTIQRTQQEDSAVYLCASNPRGGEIGNTIYFGEGSWLTVV.

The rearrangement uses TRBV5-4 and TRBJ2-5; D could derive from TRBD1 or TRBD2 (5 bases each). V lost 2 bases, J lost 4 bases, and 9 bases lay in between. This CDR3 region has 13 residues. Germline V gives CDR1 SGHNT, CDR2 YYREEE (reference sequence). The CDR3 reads CASSFPGTETQYF. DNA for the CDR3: TGTGCCAGCAGCTTCCCAGGGACAGAGACCCAGTACTTC.

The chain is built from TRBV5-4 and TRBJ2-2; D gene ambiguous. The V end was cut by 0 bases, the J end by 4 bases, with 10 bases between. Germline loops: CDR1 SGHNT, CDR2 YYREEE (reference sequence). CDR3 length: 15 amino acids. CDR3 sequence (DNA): TGTGCCAGCAGCTTGGGGCAGGACGGCACCGGGGAGCTGTTTTTT. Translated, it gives CASSLGQDGTGELFF.

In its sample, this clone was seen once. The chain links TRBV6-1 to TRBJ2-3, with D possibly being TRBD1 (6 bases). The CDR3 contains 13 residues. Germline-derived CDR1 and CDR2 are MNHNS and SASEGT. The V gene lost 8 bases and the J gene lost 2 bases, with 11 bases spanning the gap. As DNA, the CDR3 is TGTGCCAGCGGGGACATCTTCACAGATACGCAGTATTTT. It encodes CASGDIFTDTQYF.

The CDR3 region is CSVAWAVLNTEAFF. In DNA, the CDR3 is TGCAGCGTTGCGTGGGCGGTGTTGAACACTGAAGCTTTCTTT. The chain joins TRBV29-1 to TRBJ1-1, with D unresolved. Trimming removed 4 bases from V and 0 bases from J, with 12 bases in between. This CDR3 spans 14 amino acids. Germline-derived CDR1 and CDR2 are SQVTM and ANQGSEA. Supplemented by reference TRBV29-1 and TRBJ1-1, the full variable domain reads SAVISQKPSRDICQRGTSLTIQCQVDSQVTMMFWYRQQPGQSLTLIATANQGSEATYESGFVIDKFPISRPNLTFSTLTVSNMSPEDSSIYLCSVAWAVLNTEAFFGQGTRLTVV.

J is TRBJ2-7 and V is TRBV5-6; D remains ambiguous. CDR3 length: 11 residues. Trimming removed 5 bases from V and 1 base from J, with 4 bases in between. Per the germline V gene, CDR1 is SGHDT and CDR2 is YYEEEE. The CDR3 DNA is TGTGCCAGCAGTTATTCCTACGAGCAGTACTTC. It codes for CASSYSYEQYF.

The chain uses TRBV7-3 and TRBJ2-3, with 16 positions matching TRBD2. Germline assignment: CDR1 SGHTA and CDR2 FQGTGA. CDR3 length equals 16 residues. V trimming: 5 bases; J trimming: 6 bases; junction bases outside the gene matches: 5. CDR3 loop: CASSTGTSGGVDTQYF. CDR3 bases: TGTGCCAGCAGCACCGGGACTAGCGGGGGGGTGGATACGCAGTATTTT.

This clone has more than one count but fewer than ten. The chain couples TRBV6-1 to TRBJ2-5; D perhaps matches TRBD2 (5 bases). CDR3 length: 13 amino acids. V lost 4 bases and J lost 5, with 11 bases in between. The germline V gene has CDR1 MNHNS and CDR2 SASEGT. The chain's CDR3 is CASSATRTETQYF. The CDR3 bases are TGTGCCAGCAGTGCTACTAGAACGGAGACCCAGTACTTC.

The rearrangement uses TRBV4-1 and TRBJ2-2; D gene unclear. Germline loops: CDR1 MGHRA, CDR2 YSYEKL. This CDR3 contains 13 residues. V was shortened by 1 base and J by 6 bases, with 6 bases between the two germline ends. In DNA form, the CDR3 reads TGCGCCAGCAGCCAAGCGGGTGCCGGGGAGCTGTTTTTT. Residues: CASSQAGAGELFF.

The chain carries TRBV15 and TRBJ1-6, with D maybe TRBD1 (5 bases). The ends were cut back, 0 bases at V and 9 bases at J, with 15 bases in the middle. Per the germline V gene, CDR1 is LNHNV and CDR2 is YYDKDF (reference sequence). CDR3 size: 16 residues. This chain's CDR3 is CATSRDVGYGGSPLHF. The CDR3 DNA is TGTGCCACCAGCAGAGATGTAGGGTACGGGGGTTCACCCCTCCACTTT.

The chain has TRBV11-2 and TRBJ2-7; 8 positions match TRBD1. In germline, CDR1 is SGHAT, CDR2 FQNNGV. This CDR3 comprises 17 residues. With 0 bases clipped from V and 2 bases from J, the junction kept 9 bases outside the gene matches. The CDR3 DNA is TGTGCCAGCAGCTTAGACTGGGCAGGGGGCAGAGCCTACGAGCAGTACTTC. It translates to CASSLDWAGGRAYEQYF.

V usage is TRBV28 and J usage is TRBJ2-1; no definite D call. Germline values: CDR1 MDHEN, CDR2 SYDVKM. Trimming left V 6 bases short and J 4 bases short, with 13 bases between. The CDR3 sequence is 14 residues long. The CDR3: CASRAYSLYNEQFF. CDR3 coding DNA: TGTGCCAGCAGAGCGTACTCCCTTTACAATGAGCAGTTCTTC.

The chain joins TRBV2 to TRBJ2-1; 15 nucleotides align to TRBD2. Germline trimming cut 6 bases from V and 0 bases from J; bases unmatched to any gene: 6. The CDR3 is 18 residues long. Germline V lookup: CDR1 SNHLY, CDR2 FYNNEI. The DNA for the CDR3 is TGTGCCAGCAGAGGGACTAGCGGGGGGTCCTCCTCCTACAATGAGCAGTTCTTC. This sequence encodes CASRGTSGGSSSYNEQFF.

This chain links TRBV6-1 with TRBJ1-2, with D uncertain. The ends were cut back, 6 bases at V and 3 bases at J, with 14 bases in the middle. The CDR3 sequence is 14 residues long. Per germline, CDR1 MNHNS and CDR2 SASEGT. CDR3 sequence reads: CASRGKGRDYGYTF. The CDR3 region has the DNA TGTGCCAGCAGGGGTAAGGGTAGAGACTATGGCTACACCTTC.